Included here is one T cell receptor beta chain sequence, with context. What it binds is unknown. This sample is drawn from a study of graft-versus-host responses after intestinal transplantation. Study in general: Every recipient underwent anti-thymocyte globulin induction, then tacrolimus and steroids for two to three years. Whole-study results and caveats: High graft-versus-host to host-versus-graft T cell clonal ratios marked allografts of patients with graft-donor macrochimerism. Recipient marrow showed GvH clones, some seen first in ileum or blood.

Germline V gene sequence: CDR1 GTSNPN, CDR2 SVGIG (reference sequence). The CDR3 extends over 11 amino acids. V lost 1 base and J lost 9; bases outside the gene matches: 0. Using immunoSEQ multiplex PCR, the repertoire was profiled, and TCRdb retains in-frame clones only, with some absent. The sample includes tens of thousands of clones, 85% to 95% seen only once; the top ten take about 7.3%. Sequenced material: unstimulated CD8+ T cells sorted from spleen or lymph node cells, taken before transplant. The chain is built from TRBV30 and TRBJ2-1, with 7 bases identical to TRBD2. The clonotype was recovered from a human donor who was the organ donor for an intestinal transplant. CDR3 sequence (DNA): TGTGCCTGGAGTGGGGGGGGTGAGCAGTTCTTC. Translating it yields CAWSGGGEQFF.